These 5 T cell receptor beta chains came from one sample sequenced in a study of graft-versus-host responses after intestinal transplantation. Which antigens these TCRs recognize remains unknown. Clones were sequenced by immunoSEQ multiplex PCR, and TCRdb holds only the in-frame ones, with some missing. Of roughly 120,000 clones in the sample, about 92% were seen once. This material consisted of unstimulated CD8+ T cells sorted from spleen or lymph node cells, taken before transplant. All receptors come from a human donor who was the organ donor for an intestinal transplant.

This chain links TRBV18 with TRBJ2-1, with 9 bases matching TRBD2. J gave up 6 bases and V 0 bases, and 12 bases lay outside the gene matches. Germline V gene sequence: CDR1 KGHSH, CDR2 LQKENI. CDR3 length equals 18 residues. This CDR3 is CASSPPGAGGSKGNEQFF. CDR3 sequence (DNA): TGTGCCAGCTCACCACCGGGAGCGGGAGGTTCCAAGGGCAATGAGCAGTTCTTC.

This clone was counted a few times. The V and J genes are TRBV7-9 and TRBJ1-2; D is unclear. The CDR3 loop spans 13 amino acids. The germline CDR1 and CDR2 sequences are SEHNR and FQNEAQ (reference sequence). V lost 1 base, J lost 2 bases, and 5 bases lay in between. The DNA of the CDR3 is TGTGCCAGCAGCTTAGGGGAAAACTATGGCTACACCTTC. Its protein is CASSLGENYGYTF.

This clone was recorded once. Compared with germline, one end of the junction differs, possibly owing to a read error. The CDR3 here is CASSPTGYNEQLF. Written as DNA, the CDR3 is TGTGCCAGCAGCCCCACTGGGTACAATGAGCAGCTCTTC. This chain uses TRBV6-5 with TRBJ2-1, with unresolved D. Germline V gene data show CDR1 as MNHEY and CDR2 as SVGAGI. The CDR3 consists of 13 residues.

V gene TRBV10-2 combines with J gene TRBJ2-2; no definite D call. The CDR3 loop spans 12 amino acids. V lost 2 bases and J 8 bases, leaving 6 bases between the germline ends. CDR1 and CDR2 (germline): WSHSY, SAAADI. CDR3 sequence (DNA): TGCGCCAGCAGTGAGAGTCGGGGGGAGCTGTTTTTT. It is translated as CASSESRGELFF.

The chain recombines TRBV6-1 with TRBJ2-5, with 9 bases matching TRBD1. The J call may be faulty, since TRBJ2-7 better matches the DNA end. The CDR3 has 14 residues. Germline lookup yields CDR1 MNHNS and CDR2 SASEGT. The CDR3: CASTTHRGRLEQYF. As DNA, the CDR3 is TGTGCCAGCACAACCCACAGGGGGCGTCTCGAGCAGTACTTC.